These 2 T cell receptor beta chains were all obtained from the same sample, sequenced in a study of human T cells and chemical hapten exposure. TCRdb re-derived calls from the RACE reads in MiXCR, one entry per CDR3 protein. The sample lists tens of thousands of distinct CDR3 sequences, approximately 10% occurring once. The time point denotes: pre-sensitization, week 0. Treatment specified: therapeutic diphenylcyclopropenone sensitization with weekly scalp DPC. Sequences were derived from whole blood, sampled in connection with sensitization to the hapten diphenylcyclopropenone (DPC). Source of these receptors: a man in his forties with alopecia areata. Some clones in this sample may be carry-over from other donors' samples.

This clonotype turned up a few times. Here the CDR3 DNA reads TGTGCCAGCAGCTTAGTTGGGACACAGACCTACGAGCAGTACTTC. The encoded protein is CASSLVGTQTYEQYF. The chain employs TRBV7-2 and TRBJ2-7; D is possibly TRBD1 (6 bases). Germline V gene data show CDR1 as SGHTA and CDR2 as FQGNSA. The CDR3 has 15 amino acids. V shed 1 base and J shed 2 bases, with 12 bases lying between them.

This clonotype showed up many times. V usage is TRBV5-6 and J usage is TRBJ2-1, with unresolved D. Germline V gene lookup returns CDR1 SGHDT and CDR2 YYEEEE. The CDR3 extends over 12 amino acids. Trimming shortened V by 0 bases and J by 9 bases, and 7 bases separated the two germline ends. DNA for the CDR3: TGTGCCAGCAGCTTGGCCTTTGGTGAGCAGTTCTTC. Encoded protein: CASSLAFGEQFF.